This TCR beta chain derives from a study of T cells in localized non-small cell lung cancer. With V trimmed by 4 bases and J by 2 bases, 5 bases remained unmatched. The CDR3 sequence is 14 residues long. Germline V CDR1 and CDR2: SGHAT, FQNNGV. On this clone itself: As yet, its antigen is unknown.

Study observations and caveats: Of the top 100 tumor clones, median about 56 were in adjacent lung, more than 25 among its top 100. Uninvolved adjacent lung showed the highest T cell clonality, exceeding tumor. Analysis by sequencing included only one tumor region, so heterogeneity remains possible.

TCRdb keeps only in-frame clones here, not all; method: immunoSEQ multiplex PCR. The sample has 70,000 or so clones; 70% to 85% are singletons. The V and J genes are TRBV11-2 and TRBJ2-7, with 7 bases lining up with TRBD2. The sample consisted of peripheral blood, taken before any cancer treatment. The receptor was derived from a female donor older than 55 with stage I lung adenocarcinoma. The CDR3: CASSSHGLAYEQYF. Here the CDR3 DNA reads TGTGCCAGCAGCTCACATGGACTAGCCTACGAGCAGTACTTC. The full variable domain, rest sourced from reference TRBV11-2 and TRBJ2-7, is EAGVAQSPRYKIIEKRQSVAFWCNPISGHATLYWYQQILGQGPKLLIQFQNNGVVDDSQLPKDRFSAERLKGVDSTLKIQPAKLEDSAVYLCASSSHGLAYEQYFGPGTRLTVT.